Listed here are 27 T cell receptor beta chains from one sample, sequenced in a study of Ad26.COV2.S vaccination and SARS-CoV-2 variants. Treatment defined: some 19 received Ad26.COV2.S at low or high dose, single or two shots; roughly 5 received placebo; per-sample allocation not given. Day 63 after the first injection of vaccine or placebo was the sampling time. This table comes from immunoSEQ multiplex PCR, and its TCRdb copy is limited to in-frame clones, with some not included. The repertoire holds hundreds of thousands of clones, with 89% as singletons. The sequencing used peripheral blood, collected in a trial of Ad26.COV2.S vaccine versus placebo. The receptors originated from a person between 18 and 65 years old who received the Ad26.COV2.S COVID-19 vaccine or a placebo.

The rearrangement joins TRBV5-6 to TRBJ2-7; 9 bases align to TRBD1. V dropped 4 bases and J dropped 2; count of bases not matched to a gene: 10. Germline V gene data show CDR1 as SGHDT and CDR2 as YYEEEE. The CDR3 consists of 16 residues. CDR3 loop: CASSRLTGTGTYEQYF. Written as DNA, the CDR3 is TGTGCCAGCAGCCGACTAACCGGGACAGGGACCTACGAGCAGTACTTC.

This clone has just one count. The genes are TRBV27 and TRBJ2-7; D uncertain. Looked up from germline, CDR1 is MNHEY and CDR2 is SMNVEV (reference sequence). V shed 6 bases and J shed 6 bases, with 9 bases lying between them. The CDR3 extends over 11 amino acids. The CDR3 region is CASSSSGEQYF. The CDR3, as DNA: TGTGCCAGCAGCTCCTCGGGCGAGCAGTACTTC.

The gene calls are TRBV6-2 or TRBV6-3 and TRBJ2-5; TRBD2 might be the D (5 bases). Germline loops: CDR1 MNHEY, CDR2 SVGEGT. Trimming stripped 6 bases from V and 5 bases from J, with 19 bases between. This CDR3 spans 15 amino acids. CDR3 region: CASSTGLEAGETQYF. The CDR3 DNA is TGTGCCAGCAGCACGGGTTTGGAGGCCGGGGAGACCCAGTACTTC.

The chain carries TRBV6-2 or TRBV6-3 and TRBJ2-5; 7 bases map to TRBD1. Germline V gives CDR1 MNHEY, CDR2 SVGEGT. Trimming took 6 bases from V and 3 from J; bases not matched to a gene: 10. The CDR3 extends over 15 amino acids. The CDR3 DNA sequence: TGTGCCAGCAGCCCCAACAGGGGACGGAAAGAGACCCAGTACTTC. Amino acid sequence: CASSPNRGRKETQYF.

The rearrangement uses TRBV19 and TRBJ2-7; possibly TRBD2 for D (5 bases). Germline V lookup: CDR1 LNHDA, CDR2 SQIVND (reference sequence). Trimming stripped 4 bases from V and 2 bases from J, with 18 bases between. The CDR3 loop spans 16 amino acids. CDR3 sequence reads: CASSSASSLGTYEQYF. The CDR3 DNA reads TGTGCCAGTAGTAGCGCTAGCTCCCTTGGGACCTACGAGCAGTACTTC.

The chain has TRBV19 and TRBJ1-1; 7 bases are a match to TRBD1. V shed 5 bases, J shed 0 bases, and the junction held 6 bases outside the gene matches. The CDR3 covers 15 residues. Germline CDR1 reads LNHDA; CDR2 reads SQIVND (reference sequence). The CDR3 region is CASSSRDSMNTEAFF. Written as DNA, the CDR3 is TGTGCCAGTAGTTCCCGGGACAGCATGAACACTGAAGCTTTCTTT.

The chain recombines TRBV2 with TRBJ2-3; D is possibly TRBD1 (5 bases). The V and J ends lost 6 bases and 0 bases respectively, with 10 bases between them. Germline V lookup: CDR1 SNHLY, CDR2 FYNNEI. This CDR3 region has 14 residues. CDR3 residues: CASRIRESTDTQYF. The DNA of the CDR3 is TGTGCCAGCAGAATCAGGGAAAGCACAGATACGCAGTATTTT.

V is TRBV5-1 and J is TRBJ2-1, with TRBD2 identical over 9 bases. The germline V gene has CDR1 SGHRS and CDR2 YFSETQ. V trimming: 6 bases; J trimming: 0 bases; junction bases outside the gene matches: 4. The CDR3 is 15 residues long. CDR3 sequence (DNA): TGCGCCAGCACCATGCGGGGGGGCTCCTACAATGAGCAGTTCTTC. Translated, it gives CASTMRGGSYNEQFF.

The chain combines TRBV2 with TRBJ1-1; no firm D call. Trimming cost V 7 bases and J 11 bases, with 14 bases left between them. Germline V lookup: CDR1 SNHLY, CDR2 FYNNEI. This CDR3 comprises 11 residues. CDR3 loop: CASTTRAEAFF. CDR3 sequence (DNA): TGTGCCAGCACGACGAGGGCGGAGGCTTTCTTT. Filled out from reference TRBV2 and TRBJ1-1, the complete variable domain reads EPEVTQTPSHQVTQMGQEVILRCVPISNHLYFYWYRQILGQKVEFLVSFYNNEISEKSEIFDDQFSVERPDGSNFTLKIRSTKLEDSAMYFCASTTRAEAFFGQGTRLTVV.

This clone was seen only a few times. Here the CDR3 DNA reads TGTGCCAGCAGGACAGGGACGCGACAGCCCCAGCATTTT. This translates into CASRTGTRQPQHF. The chain couples TRBV12-3 or TRBV12-4 to TRBJ1-5, with 7 bases aligning to TRBD1. V shed 6 bases and J 7 bases; nucleotides not matched to a gene: 6. The CDR3 consists of 13 residues.

The CDR3 loop is CATSKDQLGPINYGYTF. The CDR3 DNA follows: TGTGCCACCAGCAAAGACCAGTTAGGACCGATTAACTATGGCTACACCTTC. The V and J genes are TRBV15 and TRBJ1-2; D uncertain. Trimming shortened V by 4 bases and J by 1 base, and 19 bases separated the two germline ends. This CDR3 is 17 amino acids long. Germline V lookup: CDR1 LNHNV, CDR2 YYDKDF (reference sequence).

The V and J genes are TRBV19 and TRBJ2-7, with D hard to call. CDR1 and CDR2 from the germline V gene are LNHDA and SQIVND (reference sequence). V lost 5 bases, J lost 4 bases, and 12 bases lay in between. The CDR3 loop spans 13 amino acids. This CDR3 is CASSPRLGYEQYF. CDR3 nucleotides: TGTGCCAGTAGTCCCAGGTTGGGATACGAGCAGTACTTC.

The gene calls are TRBV9 and TRBJ2-7; D is unclear. The V and J ends lost 4 bases and 1 base respectively, with 12 bases between them. Germline-derived CDR1 and CDR2 are SGDLS and YYNGEE. There are 14 residues in the CDR3. CDR3 bases: TGTGCCAGCAGCTATGGGTCCCTTTCCTACGAGCAGTACTTC. It is translated as CASSYGSLSYEQYF.

The rearrangement links TRBV15 to TRBJ2-5, with 11 bases lining up with TRBD2. This CDR3 has 17 residues. Per the germline V gene, CDR1 is LNHNV and CDR2 is YYDKDF (reference sequence). Trimming removed 0 bases from V and 3 bases from J; junction bases left unmatched: 6. This chain's CDR3 is CATSRDGASGGKETQYF. CDR3 DNA: TGTGCCACCAGCAGAGATGGGGCTAGCGGGGGGAAAGAGACCCAGTACTTC. Filled out from reference TRBV15 and TRBJ2-5, the complete variable domain reads DAMVIQNPRYQVTQFGKPVTLSCSQTLNHNVMYWYQQKSSQAPKLLFHYYDKDFNNEADTPDNFQSRRPNTSFCFLDIRSPGLGDTAMYLCATSRDGASGGKETQYFGPGTRLLVL.

This chain links TRBV7-9 with TRBJ2-1, with TRBD1 matching over 9 bases. J lost 6 bases, V lost 5 bases, and 5 bases had no gene match. The CDR3 is 14 residues long. CDR1 and CDR2 from the germline V gene are SEHNR and FQNEAQ (reference sequence). CDR3 DNA: TGTGCCAGCAGCGGAGGGACAGGGCTCAATGAGCAGTTCTTC. It encodes CASSGGTGLNEQFF.

The chain carries TRBV30 and TRBJ2-4; 7 nucleotides agree with TRBD1. CDR1 is GTSNPN and CDR2 is SVGIG in the germline V gene (reference sequence). The CDR3 covers 14 residues. V lost 0 bases, J lost 6 bases, and 5 bases stayed unmatched. As DNA, the CDR3 is TGTGCCTGGAGTGTAGGAGCAGGGGGAAACATTCAGTACTTC. Protein: CAWSVGAGGNIQYF.

This clone appeared a few times. V is TRBV19 and J is TRBJ2-7; D is perhaps TRBD1 (7 bases). The CDR3 is 13 residues long. Germline lookup yields CDR1 LNHDA and CDR2 SQIVND (reference sequence). The V end lost 3 bases, the J end lost 5 bases, and 11 bases lay between the germline ends. CDR3 region: CASSMIRGDEQYF. The CDR3 coding sequence is TGTGCCAGTAGTATGATCAGGGGGGACGAGCAGTACTTC.

The chain recombines TRBV6-6 with TRBJ1-6, with 8 bases that match TRBD1. From germline, CDR1 is MNHNY and CDR2 SVGAGI (reference sequence). CDR3 length: 16 amino acids. J was trimmed by 2 bases and V by 2 bases; bases with no gene match: 2. The chain's CDR3 is CASSYGTGPYNSPLHF. The CDR3 nucleotides are TGTGCCAGCAGTTACGGGACAGGCCCCTATAATTCACCCCTCCACTTT.

The rearrangement uses TRBV7-9 and TRBJ2-5; D gene ambiguous. The CDR3 totals 14 residues. CDR1 and CDR2 from the germline V gene are SEHNR and FQNEAQ (reference sequence). Trimming cost V 5 bases and J 2 bases, with 12 bases left between them. The CDR3 coding sequence is TGTGCCAGCAGCCTCGACCAATTACAAGAGACCCAGTACTTC. As protein: CASSLDQLQETQYF.

The rearrangement joins TRBV3-1 (or the pseudogene TRBV3-2) to TRBJ1-5; tentatively, D is TRBD1 (5 bases). The V gene's germline CDR1 is LGHDT and CDR2 YNNKEL (reference sequence). V was clipped by 1 base and J by 4 bases, with 17 bases between them. This CDR3 spans 17 amino acids. CDR3 DNA: TGTGCCAGCAGCCAAGGTTCTAAGGCAGGGATAAATCAGCCCCAGCATTTT. Amino acid sequence: CASSQGSKAGINQPQHF.

To note about this clone: The junction does not match germline at one end; this may be a read error. The genes are TRBV4-2 and TRBJ2-3; D gene unclear. Germline CDR1 LGHNA, CDR2 YNFKEQ. The CDR3 has 15 amino acids. The CDR3 loop reads CASSQTRRSTDTQYF. CDR3 nucleotide sequence: TGTGCCAGCAGCCAAACGAGGCGGAGCACGGATACGCAGTATTTT.

The chain is built from TRBV11-2 and TRBJ2-1, with 12 positions matching TRBD2. Trimming cost V 0 bases and J 7 bases; bases outside gene matches: 7. CDR1 is SGHAT and CDR2 is FQNNGV in the germline V gene. CDR3 length equals 17 residues. CDR3 sequence (DNA): TGTGCCAGCAGCTTAGAACCCCTAGCGGGAGGGCAGAATGAGCAGTTCTTC. It yields the protein CASSLEPLAGGQNEQFF.

V gene TRBV30 combines with J gene TRBJ1-1; unclear D gene. Trimming stripped 4 bases from V and 5 bases from J, with 8 bases between. Germline CDR1 GTSNPN, CDR2 SVGIG (reference sequence). The CDR3 is made up of 11 amino acids. The CDR3 here is CAWTAFTEAFF. CDR3 DNA sequence: TGTGCCTGGACGGCATTTACTGAAGCTTTCTTT.

The rearrangement uses TRBV5-4 and TRBJ1-6; maybe TRBD1 (5 bases). V was clipped by 4 bases and J by 5 bases, with 16 bases between them. Germline values: CDR1 SGHNT, CDR2 YYREEE (reference sequence). This CDR3 spans 16 amino acids. CDR3 region: CASSRTPGNHNSPLHF. DNA of the CDR3: TGTGCCAGCAGCCGGACCCCAGGGAACCATAATTCACCCCTCCACTTT.

The chain links TRBV19 to TRBJ1-6, with unresolved D. This CDR3 is built from 15 residues. Germline CDR1 and CDR2: LNHDA and SQIVND (reference sequence). V shed 9 bases and J shed 5 bases, with 17 bases lying between them. The CDR3 DNA is TGTGCCAGCACCAAGACTAGGGCTGATAATTCACCCCTCCACTTT. Its protein is CASTKTRADNSPLHF.

J is TRBJ1-1 and V is TRBV29-1; D is undetermined. V dropped 7 bases and J dropped 1 base, with 13 bases sitting between them. Germline CDR1 and CDR2: SQVTM and ANQGSEA. CDR3 length equals 13 residues. Here the CDR3 reads CSGAGSTNTEAFF. CDR3 in DNA: TGCAGCGGTGCGGGTTCCACGAACACTGAAGCTTTCTTT.

The rearrangement uses TRBV12-2 and TRBJ2-1; the D segment call TRBD2 is taken from the table without a DNA check. TRBV12-2 counts as a pseudogene. The CDR3 has 15 residues. CDR3 coding DNA: TGTGCAAGTCGCTCAAGGGAGGGCTACCATAATGAGCAGTTCTTC. Its protein product is CASRSREGYHNEQFF.